The rows below give T cell receptor beta chains drawn from one sample of a study of blood T cell repertoires in COVID-19. This table comes from immunoSEQ multiplex PCR, and its TCRdb copy is limited to in-frame clones, with some not included. The sample gives 150,000 to 200,000 clones, roughly 90% of which show up once; approximately 9.9% is in the top ten. The sample consisted of peripheral blood. The receptors stem from a woman aged 60-75 years with COVID-19, enrolled during active disease. CDR3s include the opening cysteine and the closing phenylalanine or tryptophan. The order of the fields is D gene, J gene, V gene, clone size, CDR3 DNA, CDR3 protein. D genes are given only for firm matches. A clone size is listed for some rows: how often the clone was seen (once, few, many), or a class if it is expanded.

>NA|TRBJ1-2|TRBV9|NA
TGTGCCAGCAGCGTAGAGCAGACAGAGCAGGTCACCTTC
CASSVEQTEQVTF
>NA|TRBJ2-1|TRBV5-1|NA
TGCGCCAGCAGCTTGGTTCGTAGCTCCTACAATGAGCAGTTCTTC
CASSLVRSSYNEQFF
>TRBD2|TRBJ2-7|TRBV3-1/TRBV3-2|once
TGTGCCAGCAGCCAAGGCGGGAGTGGGAACGAGCAGTACTTC
CASSQGGSGNEQYF
>TRBD1|TRBJ1-2|TRBV4-1|NA
TGCGCCAGCAGCCTACCACCGGGACAGGGGAATGGCTACACCTTC
CASSLPPGQGNGYTF
>NA|TRBJ1-1|TRBV19|NA
TGTGCCAGTTTCCGGACTTACTCGAACACTGAAGCTTTCTTT
CASFRTYSNTEAFF
>TRBD2|TRBJ2-3|TRBV6-6|NA
TGTGCCAGCAGTTACCCCGGGAGGGGGGATACGCAGTATTTT
CASSYPGRGDTQYF
>NA|TRBJ1-3|TRBV5-1|NA
TGCGCCAGCAGCCACCTAGGTGGTCCCGGAAACACCATATATTTT
CASSHLGGPGNTIYF
>TRBD1|TRBJ1-2|TRBV4-1|NA
TGCGCCAGCAGCCAAGACGGGACAGAGAACTATGGCTACACCTTC
CASSQDGTENYGYTF
>NA|TRBJ1-5|TRBV6-5|NA
TGTGCCAGCAACCCCGACAGGTACAATCAGCCCCAGCATTTT
CASNPDRYNQPQHF
>NA|TRBJ1-5|TRBV6-2/TRBV6-3|NA
TGTGCCAGCAGCCGCCCTCGCCAGGGTAGCAATCAGCCCCAGCATTTT
CASSRPRQGSNQPQHF
>TRBD2|TRBJ2-7|TRBV29-1|NA
TGCAGCGTGACTAGCGGGAGTTACGAGCAGTACTTC
CSVTSGSYEQYF
>NA|TRBJ2-1|TRBV27|once
TGTGCCAGCAGTTTAGGATCCGGGAGAGTGGACAATGAGCAGTTCTTC
CASSLGSGRVDNEQFF
>TRBD2|TRBJ2-7|TRBV29-1|NA
TGCAGCGTGGGGGAAGCGGGAGGTTACGAGCAGTACTTC
CSVGEAGGYEQYF
>TRBD1|TRBJ1-5|TRBV19|NA
TGTGCCAGTAGGGGGTCGGACAGGTATAGCAATCAGCCCCAGCATTTT
CASRGSDRYSNQPQHF
>NA|TRBJ2-7|TRBV20-1|NA
TGCAGTGCTAGTGTGGGAGAGCTATACGAGCAGTACTTC
CSASVGELYEQYF
>TRBD2|TRBJ2-5|TRBV20-1|NA
TGCAGTGCTAGTTCACTAGCGGGAGGGGAGACCCAGTACTTC
CSASSLAGGETQYF
>TRBD1|TRBJ1-5|TRBV6-5|NA
TGTGCCAGCAGTTACCCACGGCAGGGGGTTGGTCAGCCCCAGCATTTT
CASSYPRQGVGQPQHF
>TRBD1|TRBJ1-1|TRBV19|NA
TGTGCCAGTAGTGCGACAGGGGGCCCTGAAGCTTTCTTT
CASSATGGPEAFF
>NA|TRBJ1-5|TRBV2|NA
TGTGCCACTAACAGGGTCGGTCAGCCCCAGCATTTT
CATNRVGQPQHF
>NA|TRBJ2-5|TRBV29-1|NA
TGCAGCGTTGCGGGGTCTAGCAGCGAGACCCAGTACTTC
CSVAGSSSETQYF
>TRBD2|TRBJ2-1|TRBV27|NA
TGTGCCAGCAGTCCTGCCCGAGCGGGAGGGTACAATGAGCAGTTCTTC
CASSPARAGGYNEQFF
>TRBD2|TRBJ2-7|TRBV19|NA
TGTGCCAGTAGTACCCGGACTAGCGGGACCTACGAGCAGTACTTC
CASSTRTSGTYEQYF
>NA|TRBJ2-3|TRBV27|NA
TGTGCCAGCAGTTCCCCAGGCCAGCAAGGCACAGATACGCAGTATTTT
CASSSPGQQGTDTQYF
>TRBD2|TRBJ2-2|TRBV24-1|NA
TGTGCCACTTCCCGGAGACTAGCGGGAGCCGGGGAGCTGTTTTTT
CATSRRLAGAGELFF
>TRBD1|TRBJ1-6|TRBV5-1|NA
TGCGCCAGCAGCCTGACCCGGGACAGGGCGAATTCACCCCTCCACTTT
CASSLTRDRANSPLHF
>NA|TRBJ2-1|TRBV11-2|NA
TGTGCCAGCAGCTTAGTAGGCGGGCGGAGCAATATTAGGAATGAGCAGTTCTTC
CASSLVGGRSNIRNEQFF
>NA|TRBJ2-7|TRBV11-1|NA
TGTGCCAGCAGCGATAGCCCGGCGTCGAGCGCGAGGTACTTC
CASSDSPASSARYF
>TRBD1|TRBJ2-7|TRBV7-3|once
TGTGCCAGCAGCCGGGACAGACCCTACGAGCAGTACTTC
CASSRDRPYEQYF